Reported below is one TCR beta chain. Authors' data handling: Amplifying reference gene primers gave estimates of nucleated cell counts. Profiled with immunoSEQ multiplex PCR; TCRdb holds only in-frame clones, not every one. V, J and clone size reflect that table, while D and trimming were determined from the DNA. The sample lists 50,000 to 60,000 clones; roughly nine tenths were seen once. This record belongs to a study of blood T cell repertoires in COVID-19. Whole-study context: Both acute and convalescent COVID-19 samples were obtained from the United States, Italy and Spain. T cells, B-cell-depleted T cells, or PBMCs supplied cDNA or gDNA.

CDR3 size: 13 residues. Trimming cost V 4 bases and J 7 bases, with 13 bases left between them. The V gene's germline CDR1 is SEHNR and CDR2 FQNEAQ (reference sequence). Specimen: peripheral blood. The source is a woman older than 75 with acute or convalescent COVID-19. The chain combines TRBV7-9 with TRBJ1-2; D is undetermined. This chain's CDR3 is CASSYPSGPGYTF. In nucleotides, the CDR3 is TGTGCCAGCAGCTACCCCAGCGGACCTGGCTACACCTTC. The whole variable domain, filled in from reference TRBV7-9 and TRBJ1-2, reads DTGVSQNPRHKITKRGQNVTFRCDPISEHNRLYWYRQTLGQGPEFLTYFQNEAQLEKSRLLSDRFSAERPKGSFSTLEIQRTEQGDSAMYLCASSYPSGPGYTFGSGTRLTVV.